Each of the 31 T cell receptor beta chains below was sequenced from the same sample in a study of cytomegalovirus exposure and HLA in healthy donors. 60 Vbeta and 13 Jbeta primers were used in PCR. Data came from immunoSEQ multiplex PCR; TCRdb stores just in-frame clones and leaves some out. Of about 93,000 clones listed, around 78% are singletons. Material: PBMCs. The receptor set was obtained from a man aged 30-40 years in good health and CMV-seronegative.

For this clone: The identical CDR3 is also encoded by other nucleotide sequences in the sample. The chain links TRBV18 to TRBJ1-1; D call uncertain. The length of the CDR3 is 13 residues. Per germline, CDR1 KGHSH and CDR2 LQKENI. Trimming removed 2 bases at V and 1 base at J, with 5 bases between. DNA of the CDR3: TGTGCCAGCTCACCAGGCCAGAACACTGAAGCTTTCTTT. It yields the protein CASSPGQNTEAFF.

The chain links TRBV11-3 to TRBJ2-2; D not certain. Germline V gene sequence: CDR1 SGHNT, CDR2 YENEEA. The V and J ends lost 7 bases and 0 bases respectively, with 3 bases between them. This CDR3 has 12 amino acids. The DNA of the CDR3 is TGTGCCAGCACTTCGAACACCGGGGAGCTGTTTTTT. Translating it yields CASTSNTGELFF.

The chain recombines TRBV5-6 with TRBJ2-5, with TRBD2 identical over 7 bases. There are 13 residues in the CDR3. The V and J ends lost 9 bases and 7 bases, in that order; junction bases with no gene match: 12. Germline assignment: CDR1 SGHDT and CDR2 YYEEEE. This CDR3 reads CATETGGTGTQYF. The CDR3 bases are TGTGCCACAGAAACCGGGGGGACCGGGACCCAGTACTTC.

The V call is TRBV27, the J call TRBJ1-1; D call uncertain. The CDR3 contains 12 residues. V dropped 6 bases and J dropped 1 base, with 6 bases sitting between them. Germline V gives CDR1 MNHEY, CDR2 SMNVEV (reference sequence). In DNA form, the CDR3 reads TGTGCCAGCAGAGAGGAGAACACTGAAGCTTTCTTT. Translating gives CASREENTEAFF.

CDR3 loop: CASSTFNTGELFF. In nucleotides, the CDR3 is TGTGCCAGCAGCACATTCAACACCGGGGAGCTGTTTTTT. The chain combines TRBV7-2 with TRBJ2-2, with no clear D. This CDR3 has 13 residues. The V gene lost 5 bases and the J gene lost 2 bases, with 6 bases spanning the gap. Germline V gene data show CDR1 as SGHTA and CDR2 as FQGNSA.

This rearrangement joins TRBV18 to TRBJ2-7; TRBD1 aligns across 8 bases. The CDR3 covers 13 residues. Germline lookup yields CDR1 KGHSH and CDR2 LQKENI. V was clipped by 6 bases and J by 10 bases; unmatched bases: 11. The DNA for the CDR3 is TGTGCCAGCTCCCCTACGACAGGGGCCGAACAGTACGTC. Encoded protein: CASSPTTGAEQYV.

This rearrangement joins TRBV7-2 to TRBJ1-2, with D uncertain. Trimming removed 1 base at V and 7 bases at J, with 13 bases between. Per the germline V gene, CDR1 is SGHTA and CDR2 is FQGNSA. This CDR3 spans 14 amino acids. The CDR3 is CASSLGLELVGYTF. In nucleotides, the CDR3 is TGTGCCAGCAGCTTAGGTTTAGAGCTGGTTGGCTACACCTTC.

J is TRBJ2-1 and V is TRBV12-5; D possibly corresponds to TRBD1 (7 bases). CDR3 length: 16 residues. CDR1 LGHNT and CDR2 FRNRAP come from the germline V gene. V dropped 2 bases and J dropped 2 bases, with 13 bases sitting between them. The CDR3 DNA reads TGTGCTAGTGGTTTGAGGGGCAGGGGGGCCTACAATGAGCAGTTCTTC. Amino acid sequence: CASGLRGRGAYNEQFF. Combining the CDR3 with reference TRBV12-5 and TRBJ2-1 gives the whole variable domain DARVTQTPRHKVTEMGQEVTMRCQPILGHNTVFWYRQTMMQGLELLAYFRNRAPLDDSGMPKDRFSAEMPDATLATLKIQPSEPRDSAVYFCASGLRGRGAYNEQFFGPGTRLTVL.

This clone was counted a few times. The chain uses TRBV21-1 and TRBJ1-2; the table names TRBD1, a call not compared with the DNA. TRBV21-1 is shown as a pseudogene. The CDR3 totals 13 residues. The CDR3 sequence is CASSNTGYYGYTF. CDR3 nucleotides: TGTGCCAGCAGCAATACAGGGTACTATGGCTACACCTTC.

The CDR3 region has the DNA TGTGCCAGCAGTCTCCACAGGGGGATGAATACGCAGTATTTT. It specifies CASSLHRGMNTQYF. The chain combines TRBV6-1 with TRBJ2-3, with TRBD1 matching over 8 bases. J lost 7 bases, V lost 5 bases, and 8 bases had no gene match. CDR1 MNHNS and CDR2 SASEGT come from the germline V gene. The CDR3 runs 14 residues.

The V call is TRBV5-1, the J call TRBJ2-1, with D possibly TRBD1 on 6 matching bases. V was clipped by 0 bases and J by 1 base, with 14 bases between them. The germline gives CDR1 SGHRS, CDR2 YFSETQ. The CDR3 is made up of 17 amino acids. CDR3 DNA sequence: TGCGCCAGCAGCTTGGGTTCAGGGGCCCTGTCCTACAATGAGCAGTTCTTC. It is translated as CASSLGSGALSYNEQFF.

V is TRBV7-9 and J is TRBJ2-3, with no clear D. This CDR3 contains 15 residues. Germline V gene data show CDR1 as SEHNR and CDR2 as FQNEAQ (reference sequence). Trimming shortened V by 5 bases and J by 4 bases, and 16 bases separated the two germline ends. Here the CDR3 reads CASSDLAVEADTQYF. In DNA, the CDR3 is TGTGCCAGCAGCGACCTCGCGGTTGAGGCAGATACGCAGTATTTT.

The rearrangement joins TRBV19 to TRBJ2-6; 7 nucleotides match TRBD1. Germline trimming cut 4 bases from V and 0 bases from J; bases unmatched to any gene: 9. This CDR3 contains 18 residues. Germline V gene lookup returns CDR1 LNHDA and CDR2 SQIVND (reference sequence). The CDR3 nucleotides read TGTGCCAGTAGTACTCGACAGGGTCAAATCTCTGGGGCCAACGTCCTGACTTTC. It is translated as CASSTRQGQISGANVLTF. Full variable domain (missing parts from reference TRBV19 and TRBJ2-6): DGGITQSPKYLFRKEGQNVTLSCEQNLNHDAMYWYRQDPGQGLRLIYYSQIVNDFQKGDIAEGYSVSREKKESFPLTVTSAQKNPTAFYLCASSTRQGQISGANVLTFGAGSRLTVL.

The chain links TRBV5-1 to TRBJ1-1, with D possibly matching TRBD1 (6 bases). CDR1 and CDR2 from the germline V gene are SGHRS and YFSETQ. The CDR3 is made up of 16 amino acids. V lost 3 bases and J 2 bases, leaving 17 bases between the germline ends. In DNA, the CDR3 is TGCGCCAGCAGCTGGGGGGGAACAGGGTATAACACTGAAGCTTTCTTT. This translates into CASSWGGTGYNTEAFF. Together with reference TRBV5-1 and TRBJ1-1, the CDR3 gives the full variable domain: KAGVTQTPRYLIKTRGQQVTLSCSPISGHRSVSWYQQTPGQGLQFLFEYFSETQRNKGNFPGRFSGRQFSNSRSEMNVSTLELGDSALYLCASSWGGTGYNTEAFFGQGTRLTVV.

The chain uses TRBV4-1 and TRBJ2-1; TRBD2 might be the D (5 bases). Germline-derived CDR1 and CDR2 are MGHRA and YSYEKL. This CDR3 region has 15 residues. The V end lost 6 bases, the J end lost 6 bases, and 18 bases lay between the germline ends. As DNA, the CDR3 is TGCGCCAGCAGACGACCGGGATCACTGGGCAATGAGCAGTTCTTC. This sequence encodes CASRRPGSLGNEQFF.

This clone was counted only a few times. V usage is TRBV5-6 and J usage is TRBJ1-5; possibly TRBD1 for D (5 bases). CDR3 size: 13 residues. Trimming took 1 base from V and 7 from J, leaving 9 bases between them. In germline, CDR1 is SGHDT, CDR2 YYEEEE. CDR3 bases: TGTGCCAGCAGCTTGAGGGGCCTCCAGCCCCAGCATTTT. Translation gives CASSLRGLQPQHF.

The gene calls are TRBV19 and TRBJ1-3; 8 nucleotides align to TRBD1. V was clipped by 7 bases and J by 0 bases; unmatched bases: 11. CDR3 size: 17 residues. Germline-derived CDR1 and CDR2 are LNHDA and SQIVND (reference sequence). Here the CDR3 DNA reads TGTGCCAGTATCAAGCTCGGACAGGGCGGCTCTGGAAACACCATATATTTT. It codes for CASIKLGQGGSGNTIYF.

The chain has TRBV18 and TRBJ1-1, with a weak D call TRBD1 (5 bases). CDR3 size: 15 residues. Trimming shortened V by 3 bases and J by 2 bases, and 13 bases separated the two germline ends. Germline CDR1 KGHSH, CDR2 LQKENI. CDR3 residues: CASSPLGGDNTEAFF. CDR3 bases: TGTGCCAGCTCACCTCTCGGCGGGGACAACACTGAAGCTTTCTTT.

This clone was observed once. CDR3 protein: CASSGGGRGTRRHQETQYF. CDR3 nucleotide sequence: TGTGCCAGCAGCGGCGGTGGCCGGGGAACTAGACGACATCAAGAGACCCAGTACTTC. This chain uses TRBV9 with TRBJ2-5, with D maybe TRBD2 (5 bases). The V and J ends lost 3 bases and 2 bases respectively, with 26 bases between them. The germline V gene has CDR1 SGDLS and CDR2 YYNGEE. The CDR3 is 19 residues long.

Worth noting for this clone: At one of its ends the junction is not consistent with the germline gene, which may arise from a read error. The chain recombines TRBV7-9 with TRBJ1-5; D ambiguous. This CDR3 has 15 amino acids. In germline, CDR1 is SEHNR, CDR2 FQNEAQ (reference sequence). The CDR3, as DNA: TGTTCCAGCAGCGCGGGGTGGGCGGGCAATCAGCCCCAGCATTTT. Translation gives CSSSAGWAGNQPQHF.

CDR3 coding DNA: TGTGCCAGCAGGTTACAGGGGGCTAACTATGGCTACACCTTC. Translated, it gives CASRLQGANYGYTF. The V call is TRBV6-5, the J call TRBJ1-2; 8 bases match TRBD1. V dropped 6 bases and J dropped 0; count of bases not matched to a gene: 3. Germline assignment: CDR1 MNHEY and CDR2 SVGAGI. The CDR3 contains 14 residues.

CDR3 sequence: CATSSTRGGRETQYF. As DNA, the CDR3 is TGTGCCACCAGCAGCACACGGGGGGGCCGAGAGACCCAGTACTTC. The chain combines TRBV15 with TRBJ2-5; the match to TRBD2 covers 8 bases. CDR3 length equals 15 residues. V was clipped by 3 bases and J by 4 bases; unmatched bases: 7. Germline V gene sequence: CDR1 LNHNV, CDR2 YYDKDF (reference sequence).

For this clone: Within the sample, other DNA sequences also encode this same CDR3. The genes are TRBV11-2 and TRBJ1-2; 9 nucleotides align to TRBD1. The CDR3 contains 14 residues. Germline V gene sequence: CDR1 SGHAT, CDR2 FQNNGV. V lost 5 bases and J lost 3; bases outside the gene matches: 4. The CDR3: CASSQGTGYYGYTF. CDR3 sequence (DNA): TGTGCCAGCAGCCAAGGGACAGGGTACTATGGCTACACCTTC.

The chain has TRBV9 and TRBJ1-3; D might be TRBD1 (5 bases). The CDR3 has 17 residues. The V end was cut by 0 bases, the J end by 1 base, with 14 bases between. The V gene's germline CDR1 is SGDLS and CDR2 YYNGEE. CDR3 sequence: CASSVDSWGGSGNTIYF. CDR3 bases: TGTGCCAGCAGCGTAGACTCTTGGGGGGGGTCTGGAAACACCATATATTTT.

The chain uses TRBV6-5 and TRBJ2-1; 13 nucleotides align to TRBD2. Germline trimming cut 2 bases from V and 9 bases from J; bases unmatched to any gene: 4. Germline assignment: CDR1 MNHEY and CDR2 SVGAGI. The CDR3 runs to 15 residues. The CDR3 is CASSYAGLAGVEQFF. CDR3 nucleotides: TGTGCCAGCAGTTACGCCGGACTAGCGGGAGTTGAGCAGTTCTTC.

This clone was counted a few times. This rearrangement joins TRBV5-4 to TRBJ2-3, with unresolved D. The CDR3 totals 13 residues. With 6 bases removed from V and 0 bases from J, the gap between germline ends came to 8 bases. Germline V lookup: CDR1 SGHNT, CDR2 YYREEE (reference sequence). CDR3 DNA sequence: TGTGCCAGCAAGGAGAGTAGCACAGATACGCAGTATTTT. It translates to CASKESSTDTQYF.

The V and J genes are TRBV7-3 and TRBJ2-1; 12 bases map to TRBD2. The CDR3 contains 16 residues. Germline V gene data show CDR1 as SGHTA and CDR2 as FQGTGA. Unmatched junction bases numbered 10, after V lost 5 bases and J lost 8 bases. The CDR3 is CASSVRSSGRVDEQFF. CDR3 DNA sequence: TGTGCCAGCAGCGTGCGCTCTAGCGGGAGGGTGGATGAGCAGTTCTTC.

The chain is built from TRBV9 and TRBJ1-2; D may be TRBD1 (5 bases). The V and J ends lost 1 base and 2 bases respectively, with 9 bases between them. From germline, CDR1 is SGDLS and CDR2 YYNGEE. This CDR3 comprises 14 residues. This chain's CDR3 is CASSVQGSNYGYTF. The DNA for the CDR3 is TGTGCCAGCAGCGTACAGGGTAGCAACTATGGCTACACCTTC.

This rearrangement joins TRBV18 to TRBJ2-5; 10 bases agree with TRBD1. CDR1 is KGHSH and CDR2 is LQKENI in the germline V gene. J was trimmed by 0 bases and V by 5 bases; bases with no gene match: 6. The CDR3 is made up of 16 amino acids. The CDR3 sequence is CASSKPGQGNQETQYF. In DNA, the CDR3 is TGTGCCAGCTCAAAACCGGGACAGGGGAACCAAGAGACCCAGTACTTC.

The J gene is TRBJ2-7, the V gene TRBV6-5; 8 nucleotides agree with TRBD2. Germline V lookup: CDR1 MNHEY, CDR2 SVGAGI. The CDR3 length is 14 residues. V lost 4 bases and J lost 3; bases outside the gene matches: 5. The CDR3 nucleotides read TGTGCCAGCAGTTCATCGGGGGGGCACTACGAGCAGTACTTC. Residues: CASSSSGGHYEQYF.

The rearrangement links TRBV15 to TRBJ1-6, with TRBD1 identical over 8 bases. The CDR3 is 15 residues long. Germline lookup yields CDR1 LNHNV and CDR2 YYDKDF (reference sequence). The J segment lost 10 bases and the V segment lost 5 bases, leaving 10 bases of the junction unmatched. The DNA of the CDR3 is TGTGCCACCAGCGGTGACAGGGGCGTAGGGTCACCCCTCCACTTT. This gives the protein CATSGDRGVGSPLHF. The full variable domain, rest sourced from reference TRBV15 and TRBJ1-6, is DAMVIQNPRYQVTQFGKPVTLSCSQTLNHNVMYWYQQKSSQAPKLLFHYYDKDFNNEADTPDNFQSRRPNTSFCFLDIRSPGLGDTAMYLCATSGDRGVGSPLHFGNGTRLTVT.